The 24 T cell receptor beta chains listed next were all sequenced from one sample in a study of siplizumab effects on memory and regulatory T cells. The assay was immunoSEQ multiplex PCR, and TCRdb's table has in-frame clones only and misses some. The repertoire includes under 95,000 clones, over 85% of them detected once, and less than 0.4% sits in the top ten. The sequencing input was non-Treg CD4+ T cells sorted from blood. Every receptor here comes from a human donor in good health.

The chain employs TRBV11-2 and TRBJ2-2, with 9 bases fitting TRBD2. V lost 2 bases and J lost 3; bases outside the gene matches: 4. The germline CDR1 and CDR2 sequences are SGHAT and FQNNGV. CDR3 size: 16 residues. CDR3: CASSLLAGDYTGELFF. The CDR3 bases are TGTGCCAGCAGCTTATTAGCGGGGGACTACACCGGGGAGCTGTTTTTT.

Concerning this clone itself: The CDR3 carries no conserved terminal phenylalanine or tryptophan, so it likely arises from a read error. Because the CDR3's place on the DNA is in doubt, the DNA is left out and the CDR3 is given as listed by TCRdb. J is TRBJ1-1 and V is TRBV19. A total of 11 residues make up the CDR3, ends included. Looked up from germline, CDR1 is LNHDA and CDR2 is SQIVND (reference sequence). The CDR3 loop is CASSIDTRMRL.

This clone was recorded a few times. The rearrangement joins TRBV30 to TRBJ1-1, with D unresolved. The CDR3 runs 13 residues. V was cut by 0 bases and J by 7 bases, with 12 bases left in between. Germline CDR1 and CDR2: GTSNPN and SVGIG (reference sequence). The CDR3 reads CAWSVLAPFEAFF. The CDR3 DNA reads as TGTGCCTGGAGTGTATTAGCCCCATTTGAAGCTTTCTTT.

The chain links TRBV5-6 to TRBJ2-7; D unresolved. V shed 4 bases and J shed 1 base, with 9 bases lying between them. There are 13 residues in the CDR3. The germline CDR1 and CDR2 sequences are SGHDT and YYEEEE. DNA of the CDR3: TGTGCCAGCAGCACGGACGTGTCCTACGAGCAGTACTTC. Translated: CASSTDVSYEQYF.

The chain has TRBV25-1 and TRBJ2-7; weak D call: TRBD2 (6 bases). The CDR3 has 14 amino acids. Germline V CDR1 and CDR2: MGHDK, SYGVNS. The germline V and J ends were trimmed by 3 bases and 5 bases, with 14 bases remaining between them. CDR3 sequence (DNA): TGTGCCAGCAGTGATTGGGGGGACGTCAACGAGCAGTACTTC. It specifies CASSDWGDVNEQYF.

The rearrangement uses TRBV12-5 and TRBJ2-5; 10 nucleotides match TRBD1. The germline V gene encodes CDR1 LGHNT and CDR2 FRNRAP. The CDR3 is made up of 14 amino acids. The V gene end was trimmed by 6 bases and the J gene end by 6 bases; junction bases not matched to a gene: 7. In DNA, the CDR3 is TGTGCTAGTGGAGGGACAGGGGAAGGAAAGACCCAGTACTTC. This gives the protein CASGGTGEGKTQYF. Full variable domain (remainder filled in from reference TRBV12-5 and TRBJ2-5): DARVTQTPRHKVTEMGQEVTMRCQPILGHNTVFWYRQTMMQGLELLAYFRNRAPLDDSGMPKDRFSAEMPDATLATLKIQPSEPRDSAVYFCASGGTGEGKTQYFGPGTRLLVL.

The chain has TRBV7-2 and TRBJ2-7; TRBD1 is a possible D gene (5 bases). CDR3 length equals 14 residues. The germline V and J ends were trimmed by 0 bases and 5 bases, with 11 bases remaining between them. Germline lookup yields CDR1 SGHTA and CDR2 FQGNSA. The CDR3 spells CASSLARESHEQYF. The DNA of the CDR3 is TGTGCCAGCAGCTTAGCCAGGGAAAGTCACGAGCAGTACTTC.

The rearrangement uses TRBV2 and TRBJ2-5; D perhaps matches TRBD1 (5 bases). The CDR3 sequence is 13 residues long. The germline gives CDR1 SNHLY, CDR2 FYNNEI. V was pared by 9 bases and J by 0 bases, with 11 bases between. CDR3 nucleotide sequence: TGTGCCAGTGACAGCGACCACCAAGAGACCCAGTACTTC. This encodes CASDSDHQETQYF.

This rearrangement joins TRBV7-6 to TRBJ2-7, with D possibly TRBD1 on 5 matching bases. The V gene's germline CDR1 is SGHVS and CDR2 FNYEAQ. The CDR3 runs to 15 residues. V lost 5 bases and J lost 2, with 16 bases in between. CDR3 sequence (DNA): TGTGCCAGCAGCCGGCCGACAGTACCCCCCTACGAGCAGTACTTC. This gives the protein CASSRPTVPPYEQYF.

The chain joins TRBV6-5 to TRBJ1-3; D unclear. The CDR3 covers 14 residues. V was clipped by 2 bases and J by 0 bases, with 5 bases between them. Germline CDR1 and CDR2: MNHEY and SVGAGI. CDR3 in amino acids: CASSYGASGNTIYF. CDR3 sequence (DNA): TGTGCCAGCAGTTACGGTGCCTCTGGAAACACCATATATTTT.

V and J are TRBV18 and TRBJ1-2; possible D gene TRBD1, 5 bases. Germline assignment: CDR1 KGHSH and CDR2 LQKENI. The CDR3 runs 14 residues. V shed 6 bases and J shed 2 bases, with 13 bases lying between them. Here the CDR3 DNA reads TGTGCCAGCTCCCAGGGCCCCGGGAACTATGGCTACACCTTC. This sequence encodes CASSQGPGNYGYTF.

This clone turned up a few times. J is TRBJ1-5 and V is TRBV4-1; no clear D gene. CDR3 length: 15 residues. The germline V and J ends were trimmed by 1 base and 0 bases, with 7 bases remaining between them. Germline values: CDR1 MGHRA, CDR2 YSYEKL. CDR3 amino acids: CASSQVGNSNQPQHF. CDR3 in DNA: TGCGCCAGCAGCCAAGTAGGGAATAGCAATCAGCCCCAGCATTTT.

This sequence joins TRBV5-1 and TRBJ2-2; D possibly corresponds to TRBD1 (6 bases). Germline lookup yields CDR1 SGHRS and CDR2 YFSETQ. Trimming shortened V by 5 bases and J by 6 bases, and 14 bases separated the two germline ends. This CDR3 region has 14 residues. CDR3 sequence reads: CASRSTGSSGELFF. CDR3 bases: TGCGCCAGCAGGTCAACAGGGTCGTCCGGGGAGCTGTTTTTT.

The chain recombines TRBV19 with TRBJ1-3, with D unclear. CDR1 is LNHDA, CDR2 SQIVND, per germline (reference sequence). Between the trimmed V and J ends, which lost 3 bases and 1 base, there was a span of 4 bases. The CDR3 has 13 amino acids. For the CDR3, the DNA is TGTGCCAGTAGTATTCTTTCTGGAAACACCATATATTTT. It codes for CASSILSGNTIYF.

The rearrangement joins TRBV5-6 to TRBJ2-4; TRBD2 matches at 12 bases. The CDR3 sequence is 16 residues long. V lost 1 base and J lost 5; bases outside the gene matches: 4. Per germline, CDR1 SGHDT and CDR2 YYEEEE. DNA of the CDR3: TGTGCCAGCAGCTTGACTAGCGGGAGGACCGAAAACATTCAGTACTTC. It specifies CASSLTSGRTENIQYF.

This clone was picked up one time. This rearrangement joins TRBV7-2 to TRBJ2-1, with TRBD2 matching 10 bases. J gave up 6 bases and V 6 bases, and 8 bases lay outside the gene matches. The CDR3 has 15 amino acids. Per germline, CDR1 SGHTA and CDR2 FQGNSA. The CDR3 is CASRIAGGTRNEQFF. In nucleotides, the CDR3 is TGTGCCAGCAGAATAGCGGGAGGCACGCGCAATGAGCAGTTCTTC.

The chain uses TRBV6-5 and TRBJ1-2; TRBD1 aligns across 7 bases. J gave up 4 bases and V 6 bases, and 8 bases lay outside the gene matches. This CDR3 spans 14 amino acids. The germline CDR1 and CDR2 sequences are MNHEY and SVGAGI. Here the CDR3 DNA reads TGTGCCAGCAGCACGCGACAGGGCGGCTATGGCTACACCTTC. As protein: CASSTRQGGYGYTF.

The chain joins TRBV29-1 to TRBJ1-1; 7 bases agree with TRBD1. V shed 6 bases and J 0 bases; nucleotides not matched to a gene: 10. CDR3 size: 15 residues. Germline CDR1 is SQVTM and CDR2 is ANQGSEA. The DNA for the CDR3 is TGCAGCGTGGCCCCGGGACAGAGAATGAACACTGAAGCTTTCTTT. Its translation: CSVAPGQRMNTEAFF.

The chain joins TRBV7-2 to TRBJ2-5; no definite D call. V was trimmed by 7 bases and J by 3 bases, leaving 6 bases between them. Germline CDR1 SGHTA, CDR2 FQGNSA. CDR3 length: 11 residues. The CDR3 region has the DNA TGTGCCAGCACCCTGAAAGAGACCCAGTACTTC. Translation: CASTLKETQYF.

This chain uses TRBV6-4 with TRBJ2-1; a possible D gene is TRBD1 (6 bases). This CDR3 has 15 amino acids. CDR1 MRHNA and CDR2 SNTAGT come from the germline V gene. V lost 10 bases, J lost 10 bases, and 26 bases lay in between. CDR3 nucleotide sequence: TGTGCCACCATTAAGGGGGACCCCTACCGCGGGGAGCAGTTCTTC. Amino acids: CATIKGDPYRGEQFF.

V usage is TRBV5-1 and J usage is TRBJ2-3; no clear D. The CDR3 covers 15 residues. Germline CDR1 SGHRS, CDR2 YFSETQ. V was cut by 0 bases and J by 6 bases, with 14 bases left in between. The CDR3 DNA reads TGCGCCAGCAGCTTGGCGGCCCCCGCCTTGGATACGCAGTATTTT. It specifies CASSLAAPALDTQYF.

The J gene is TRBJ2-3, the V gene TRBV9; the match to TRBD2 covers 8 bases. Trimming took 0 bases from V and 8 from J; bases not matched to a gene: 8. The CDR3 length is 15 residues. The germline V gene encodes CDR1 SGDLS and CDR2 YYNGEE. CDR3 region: CASSVVSGGPFTQYF. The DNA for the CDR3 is TGTGCCAGCAGCGTAGTCAGCGGGGGCCCCTTTACGCAGTATTTT.

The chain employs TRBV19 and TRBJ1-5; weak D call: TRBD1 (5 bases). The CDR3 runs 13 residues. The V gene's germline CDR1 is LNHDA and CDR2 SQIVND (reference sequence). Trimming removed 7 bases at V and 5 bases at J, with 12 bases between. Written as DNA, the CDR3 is TGTGCCAGTAACCAGAGAGGGGATCAGCCCCAGCATTTT. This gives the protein CASNQRGDQPQHF.

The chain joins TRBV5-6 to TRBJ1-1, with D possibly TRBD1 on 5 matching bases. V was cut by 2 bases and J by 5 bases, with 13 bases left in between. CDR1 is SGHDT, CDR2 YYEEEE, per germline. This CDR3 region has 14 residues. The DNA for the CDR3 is TGTGCCAGCAGCTTTACGGGGGTAGGGACTGAAGCTTTCTTT. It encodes CASSFTGVGTEAFF.